This T cell receptor (beta chain) appears in the sequencing data of a study of blood T cell repertoires in COVID-19. This clone has only one observation. Trimming removed 3 bases at V and 6 bases at J, with 15 bases between. Germline lookup yields CDR1 DFQATT and CDR2 SNEGSKA (reference sequence). The CDR3 runs 13 residues. Assay: immunoSEQ multiplex PCR; the TCRdb copy retains only in-frame clones and omits some. Altogether more than 90,000 clones are present, approximately 86% being singletons, with the ten largest covering 7.7%. The rearrangement links TRBV20-1 to TRBJ2-7; D gene unclear. The sample consisted of peripheral blood. This clonotype originated in a human donor in a cohort sampled during active COVID-19. CDR3 coding DNA: TGCAGTGCTAGTCAGGCGTCTACCGCCGAGCAGTACTTC. Amino acids: CSASQASTAEQYF.